The 5 T cell receptor beta chains in this list originate from one sample, sequenced in a study of PD-1 blockade in mismatch repair-deficient tumors. Here immunoSEQ multiplex PCR was the method, and the copy in TCRdb shows in-frame clones only, minus some. The table lists about 51,000 clones, 78% of them singletons. Sequences were derived from peripheral blood, sampled 4 weeks after starting pembrolizumab. These receptors originate from an adult with mismatch repair-deficient cancer.

This sequence joins TRBV27 and TRBJ2-4; possibly TRBD2 for D (6 bases). CDR1 is MNHEY and CDR2 is SMNVEV in the germline V gene (reference sequence). V was trimmed by 6 bases and J by 1 base, leaving 7 bases between them. The CDR3 loop spans 13 amino acids. CDR3 residues: CASRGGAKNIQYF. CDR3 nucleotides: TGTGCCAGCAGAGGAGGGGCCAAAAACATTCAGTACTTC.

The genes are TRBV7-3 and TRBJ1-1; D not certain. The CDR3 extends over 13 amino acids. The ends were cut back, 3 bases at V and 4 bases at J, with 9 bases in the middle. Germline CDR1 SGHTA, CDR2 FQGTGA. This CDR3 is CASSFGLGTEAFF. The CDR3 DNA reads TGTGCCAGCAGCTTTGGTCTGGGCACTGAAGCTTTCTTT.

The V and J genes are TRBV5-6 and TRBJ2-7; a possible D gene is TRBD1 (5 bases). V was shortened by 0 bases and J by 3 bases, with 7 bases between the two germline ends. In germline, CDR1 is SGHDT, CDR2 YYEEEE. CDR3 length equals 13 residues. In nucleotides, the CDR3 is TGTGCCAGCAGCTTGGACAGGAGCTACGAGCAGTACTTC. It yields the protein CASSLDRSYEQYF.

The J gene is TRBJ2-7, the V gene TRBV4-2; D is perhaps TRBD1 (6 bases). Trimming shortened V by 0 bases and J by 1 base, and 10 bases separated the two germline ends. Germline V lookup: CDR1 LGHNA, CDR2 YNFKEQ. There are 15 residues in the CDR3. CDR3 sequence reads: CASSQEFDRSYEQYF. The CDR3 DNA follows: TGTGCCAGCAGCCAAGAATTTGACAGGTCCTACGAGCAGTACTTC.

This clone was detected only a few times. The rearrangement joins TRBV6-1 to TRBJ1-2, with D uncertain. Looked up from germline, CDR1 is MNHNS and CDR2 is SASEGT. Trimming took 6 bases from V and 0 from J, leaving 11 bases between them. CDR3 length: 14 amino acids. Here the CDR3 DNA reads TGTGCCAGCAGGGGGATACAGCCTAACTATGGCTACACCTTC. Encoded protein: CASRGIQPNYGYTF.